This TCR beta chain was recorded in a study of blood T cell repertoires in COVID-19. The CDR3 loop spans 14 amino acids. Trimming took off 5 bases at V and 7 bases at J, with 18 bases between the two ends. Germline loops: CDR1 MDHEN, CDR2 SYDVKM. Here immunoSEQ multiplex PCR was the method, and the copy in TCRdb shows in-frame clones only, minus some. This table holds under 300,000 clones, roughly 89% found once. The sequence derives from a man aged 50-60 years with acute or convalescent COVID-19. The J gene is TRBJ2-7, the V gene TRBV28, with D possibly TRBD1 on 7 matching bases. Sequencing used peripheral blood. The DNA of the CDR3 is TGTGCCAGCAGTACCCAGGAGGGGGCGGAGGAGCAGTACTTC. Its protein is CASSTQEGAEEQYF.